The 3 T cell receptor beta chains below all came from one sample that was sequenced in a study of beta chain features in type 1 diabetes. Reverse transcribing all isolated RNA meant expressed TCRB transcripts were sequenced. Profiling relied on immunoSEQ multiplex PCR, and the TCRdb table lists in-frame clones only, not all of them. The sample holds 350,000 to 400,000 clones, around an eighth seen once. General study findings and limits: The study found moderately but significantly shorter TCRB CDR3s in all four CD4+ subsets of Type 1 diabetes patients.

These receptors have no known antigen. Sequencing input: naive CD4+ T cells from blood. These receptors all come from a woman under 30 with type 1 diabetes.

The CDR3 region has the DNA TGTGCCAGCAGTTCAGGGGGCGACGAGCAGTACTTC. Translation: CASSSGGDEQYF. The V and J genes are TRBV2 and TRBJ2-7; TRBD1 aligns across 8 bases. Trimming took 5 bases from V and 5 from J; bases not matched to a gene: 2. This CDR3 is built from 12 residues. CDR1 is SNHLY, CDR2 FYNNEI, per germline.

V is TRBV6-5 and J is TRBJ2-4, with a tentative D call TRBD2 (6 bases). The V end lost 0 bases, the J end lost 8 bases, and 11 bases lay between the germline ends. The CDR3 is made up of 14 amino acids. CDR1 MNHEY and CDR2 SVGAGI come from the germline V gene. This CDR3 reads CASSYSYGEDIQYF. CDR3 in DNA: TGTGCCAGCAGTTACTCTTACGGGGAGGACATTCAGTACTTC.

There are a few counts of this clone. The genes are TRBV11-3 and TRBJ1-1, with D possibly being TRBD1 (6 bases). Per germline, CDR1 SGHNT and CDR2 YENEEA. V was cut by 1 base and J by 0 bases, with 9 bases left in between. The CDR3 is 15 residues long. CDR3 protein: CASSLAGDLNTEAFF. The CDR3 nucleotides read TGTGCCAGCAGCTTAGCAGGGGACCTGAACACTGAAGCTTTCTTT.